Each of the 8 T cell receptor beta chains below was sequenced from the same sample in a study of shared clonotypes between healthy human individuals. Sequenced by immunoSEQ multiplex PCR; TCRdb stores in-frame clones only, minus some. The sample has around 640,000 clones, 96% seen once. CD45RO-negative cells were positively selected for CCR7, leaving out terminally differentiated effector memory CD45RA+ cells. Sequenced: naive CD8+ T cells sorted from blood. The receptors stem from a woman aged 30 to 39 in good health.

A word on this clone: The sample holds other DNA sequences that translate to the same CDR3. The V and J genes are TRBV29-1 and TRBJ2-7; D possibly uses TRBD1 or TRBD2 (5 bases each). V shed 6 bases and J shed 3 bases, with 9 bases lying between them. CDR3 length: 11 amino acids. The germline CDR1 and CDR2 sequences are SQVTM and ANQGSEA. As DNA, the CDR3 is TGCAGCGTAAGGGACGGCTACGAGCAGTACTTC. It is translated as CSVRDGYEQYF.

The J gene is TRBJ2-7, the V gene TRBV27; tentatively, D is TRBD2 (6 bases). The CDR3 loop spans 12 amino acids. Deletions cut 6 bases from V and 7 bases from J, with 13 bases between. CDR1 is MNHEY, CDR2 SMNVEV, per germline (reference sequence). In nucleotides, the CDR3 is TGTGCCAGCAGGGGCGGGGCTCGGGAGCAGTACTTC. Amino acid sequence: CASRGGAREQYF.

V is TRBV6-1 and J is TRBJ2-7, with 7 positions matching TRBD1. Germline lookup yields CDR1 MNHNS and CDR2 SASEGT. V shed 8 bases and J 1 base; nucleotides not matched to a gene: 5. The CDR3 runs to 13 residues. The CDR3 sequence: CASLGTVSYEQYF. The CDR3 bases are TGTGCCAGCCTAGGGACAGTATCCTACGAGCAGTACTTC.

The chain uses TRBV7-7 and TRBJ2-1, with 9 bases fitting TRBD1. Germline loops: CDR1 SSHAT, CDR2 FNYEAQ (reference sequence). V lost 4 bases and J lost 8; bases outside the gene matches: 9. The CDR3 loop spans 15 amino acids. The CDR3 region is CASSWGQGESDEQFF. CDR3 in DNA: TGTGCCAGCAGCTGGGGACAGGGCGAGTCAGATGAGCAGTTCTTC.

The chain combines TRBV10-1 with TRBJ2-3, with TRBD2 identical over 7 bases. CDR1 is WNHNN, CDR2 SYGVQD, per germline (reference sequence). V lost 2 bases to trimming and J lost 1 base; unmatched junction nucleotides: 3. This CDR3 spans 15 amino acids. The DNA for the CDR3 is TGCGCCAGCAGTGAGGGGGGGGAAGGCACAGATACGCAGTATTTT. Its translation is CASSEGGEGTDTQYF.

The rearrangement uses TRBV6-4 and TRBJ2-1; 9 positions match TRBD1. CDR1 is MRHNA, CDR2 SNTAGT, per germline. The CDR3 length is 18 residues. Trimming at V came to 1 base and at J to 5 bases, leaving 12 bases not matched to a gene. The DNA for the CDR3 is TGTGCCAGCAGTGACTGGAAAAGCCGGGACAGGGAAAACAATGAGCAGTTCTTC. Translation gives CASSDWKSRDRENNEQFF.

The chain recombines TRBV5-4 with TRBJ2-1; D call uncertain. The V end was cut by 4 bases, the J end by 6 bases, with 8 bases between. The CDR3 spans 12 residues. Germline V gene data show CDR1 as SGHNT and CDR2 as YYREEE (reference sequence). The CDR3 nucleotides are TGTGCCAGCAGCATCTTGGGCAATGAGCAGTTCTTC. It translates to CASSILGNEQFF.

J is TRBJ2-7 and V is TRBV7-9; D gene uncertain. V was clipped by 7 bases and J by 1 base, with 17 bases between them. Germline V CDR1 and CDR2: SEHNR, FQNEAQ (reference sequence). There are 15 residues in the CDR3. The DNA of the CDR3 is TGTGCCAGCACCCCCCCGGCCTACCCGTCCTACGAGCAGTACTTC. Protein product: CASTPPAYPSYEQYF.